These T cell receptor beta chains were read from a single sample in a study of blood T cell repertoires in COVID-19. Sequencing used immunoSEQ multiplex PCR; TCRdb keeps in-frame clones, though not all of them. The sample holds about 180,000 clones, over 75% seen once. Sequenced material: PBMCs or T cells enriched from blood (not recorded which). The source of these receptors is a woman aged 18-29 years who had recovered from COVID-19. Both conserved end residues are part of each CDR3. Clone size is shown for a subset of rows, as once, few, many or a class of expanded clone.

clone size	J gene	V gene	CDR3 protein
NA	TRBJ1-6	TRBV7-6	CASRYTEGGNSPLHF
NA	TRBJ2-1	TRBV12-3/TRBV12-4	CASSSHNEQFF
NA	TRBJ1-3	TRBV28	CASSLRAGGPYF
NA	TRBJ1-5	TRBV19	CASSEGGGNQPQHF
NA	TRBJ1-5	TRBV5-6	CASSFGPEVDQPQHF
once	TRBJ2-7	TRBV25-1	CASSERISGDYEQYF
NA	TRBJ1-4	TRBV4-3	CASSQDRGSREKLFF
once	TRBJ2-1	TRBV10-1	CASSPRFDEQFF
NA	TRBJ1-1	TRBV28	CASSPNLWDRKNTEAFF
NA	TRBJ2-3	TRBV5-4	CASSPWEGDTQYF
NA	TRBJ2-7	TRBV6-2/TRBV6-3	CASSPGDRVTEQYF
NA	TRBJ1-1	TRBV5-1	CASSWSGQRNTEAFF
NA	TRBJ1-1	TRBV6-5	CASSYSQGRGTEAFF
NA	TRBJ1-1	TRBV7-2	CASSLPPRGTEAFF
NA	TRBJ1-6	TRBV27	CASSPRFSSYNSPLHF
once	TRBJ1-1	TRBV10-2	CASSAPGDTEAFF
NA	TRBJ1-2	TRBV28	CASGYRGLSTGYTF
NA	TRBJ1-6	TRBV19	CASSIRPGGPSSPLHF
NA	TRBJ2-7	TRBV6-6	CASSYWAGDEQYF
NA	TRBJ2-4	TRBV29-1	CSVGAGDVQYF
NA	TRBJ2-2	TRBV5-5	CASSPRTGTNTGELFF
NA	TRBJ2-7	TRBV5-1	CASSLQPRDRAYEQYF
NA	TRBJ1-1	TRBV7-2	CASSQGNMNTEAFF
NA	TRBJ1-2	TRBV5-1	CASSPSTGVSGYTF
few	TRBJ2-7	TRBV10-1	CASSDFAGLRSEQYF
NA	TRBJ2-1	TRBV15	CATSRSKREGREQFF
once	TRBJ2-5	TRBV21-1	CASSKARSGSEFQETQYF
NA	TRBJ1-4	TRBV28	CASSLPRTGGEKLFF
once	TRBJ1-2	TRBV2	CASSPPQGQIYYGYTF
NA	TRBJ2-3	TRBV7-6	CASSSLADTQYF
NA	TRBJ1-1	TRBV25-1	CASSSRSTEAFF
NA	TRBJ2-7	TRBV27	CASSFDRGPYEQYF